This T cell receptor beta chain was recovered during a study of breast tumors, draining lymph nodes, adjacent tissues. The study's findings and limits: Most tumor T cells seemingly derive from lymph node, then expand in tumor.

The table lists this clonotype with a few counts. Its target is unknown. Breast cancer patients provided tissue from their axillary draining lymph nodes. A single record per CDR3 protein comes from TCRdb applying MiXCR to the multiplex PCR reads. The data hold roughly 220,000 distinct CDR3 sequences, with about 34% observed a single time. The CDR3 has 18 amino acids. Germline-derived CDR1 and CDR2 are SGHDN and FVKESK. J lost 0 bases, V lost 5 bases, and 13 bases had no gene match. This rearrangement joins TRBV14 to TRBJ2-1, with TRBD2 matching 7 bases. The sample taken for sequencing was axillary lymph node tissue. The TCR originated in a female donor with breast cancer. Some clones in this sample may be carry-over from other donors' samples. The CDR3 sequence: CASSSRLAGVGSYNEQFF. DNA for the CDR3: TGTGCCAGCAGCTCACGACTAGCTGGGGTAGGCTCCTACAATGAGCAGTTCTTC.